This T cell receptor (beta chain) comes out of a study of tumor-infiltrating lymphocytes in primary liver carcinoma. Study-level background: Sequenced samples came back with roughly 3.65 to 7.5 million productive TCRbeta reads, and the counts looked alike across tissue types. Whole-study results and caveats: A significantly higher top-250-clone fraction was recorded for tumors than for blood (p = 0.039).

The study co-extracted DNA and RNA from about 20-30 mg of unsorted bulk tissue. Chronic HBV infection, which was untreated, was present in the patients. This clonotype came up many times. The antigen remains unidentified. CDR3 length equals 12 residues. The V end lost 4 bases, the J end lost 0 bases, and 3 bases lay between the germline ends. Germline values: CDR1 MNHNS, CDR2 SASEGT. With 400 to 550 ng total RNA as template and a constant-region primer, TCR beta cDNA was made. Each TCR beta library was derived from three nested multiplex PCR rounds that employed slightly modified ARM-PCR. Researchers ran the first two PCR rounds for roughly 11 cycles each with TRBV1-TRBV30 forward primers and a C-beta reverse primer. Via MiXCR, TCRdb re-called the multiplex PCR reads, giving one row per CDR3 protein. The table has around 80,000 distinct CDR3 sequences, more than 65% seen once.

The source material was liver tumor tissue from sampling region 1. Documented subset: tumor region T1, superior pole. This sequence originates from a middle-aged man with primary liver carcinoma and hepatitis B virus infection. The chain combines TRBV6-1 with TRBJ2-5; no clear D gene. The CDR3 protein is CASSVNQETQYF. The CDR3 nucleotides are TGTGCCAGCAGTGTCAACCAAGAGACCCAGTACTTC.